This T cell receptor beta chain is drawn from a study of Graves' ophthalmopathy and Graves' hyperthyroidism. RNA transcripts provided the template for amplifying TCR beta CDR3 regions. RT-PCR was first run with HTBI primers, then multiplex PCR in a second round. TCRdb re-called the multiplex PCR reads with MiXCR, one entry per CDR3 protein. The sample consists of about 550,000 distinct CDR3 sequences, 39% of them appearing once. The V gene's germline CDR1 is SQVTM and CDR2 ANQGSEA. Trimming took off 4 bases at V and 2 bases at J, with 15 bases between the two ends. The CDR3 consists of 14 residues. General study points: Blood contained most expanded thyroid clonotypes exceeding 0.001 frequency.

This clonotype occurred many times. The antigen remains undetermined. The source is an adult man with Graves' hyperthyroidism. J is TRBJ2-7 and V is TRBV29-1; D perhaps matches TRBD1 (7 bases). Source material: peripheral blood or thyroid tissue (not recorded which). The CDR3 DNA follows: TGCAGCGTTGTAAGGCAGGGGGGAGCCTACGAGCAGTACTTC. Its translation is CSVVRQGGAYEQYF.